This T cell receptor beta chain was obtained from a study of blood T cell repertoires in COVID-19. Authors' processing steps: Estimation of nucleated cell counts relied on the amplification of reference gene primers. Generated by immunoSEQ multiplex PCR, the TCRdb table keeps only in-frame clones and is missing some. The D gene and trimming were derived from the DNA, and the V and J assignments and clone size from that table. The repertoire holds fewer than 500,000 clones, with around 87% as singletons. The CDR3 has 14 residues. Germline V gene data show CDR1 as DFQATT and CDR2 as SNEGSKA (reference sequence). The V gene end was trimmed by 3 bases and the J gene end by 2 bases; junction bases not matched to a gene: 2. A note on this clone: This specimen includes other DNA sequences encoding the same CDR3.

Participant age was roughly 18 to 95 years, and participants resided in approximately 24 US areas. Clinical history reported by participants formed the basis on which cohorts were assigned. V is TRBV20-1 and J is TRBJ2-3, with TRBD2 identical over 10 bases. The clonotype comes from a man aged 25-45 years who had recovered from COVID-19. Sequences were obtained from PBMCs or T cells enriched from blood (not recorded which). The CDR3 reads CSASLAGVTDTQYF. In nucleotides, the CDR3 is TGCAGTGCTAGTCTAGCGGGGGTCACAGATACGCAGTATTTT.